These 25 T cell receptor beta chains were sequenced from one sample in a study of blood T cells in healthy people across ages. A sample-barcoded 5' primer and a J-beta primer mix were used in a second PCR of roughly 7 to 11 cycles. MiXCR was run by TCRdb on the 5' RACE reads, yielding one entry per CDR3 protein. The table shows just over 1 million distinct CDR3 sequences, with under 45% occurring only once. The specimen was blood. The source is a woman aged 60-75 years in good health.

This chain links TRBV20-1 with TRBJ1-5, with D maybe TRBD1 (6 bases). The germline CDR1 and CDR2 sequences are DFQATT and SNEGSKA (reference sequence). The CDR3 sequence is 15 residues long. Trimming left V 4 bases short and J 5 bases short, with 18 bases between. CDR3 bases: TGCAGTGCTATCCCCCCGACAGGCGGGGATCAGCCCCAGCATTTT. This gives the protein CSAIPPTGGDQPQHF.

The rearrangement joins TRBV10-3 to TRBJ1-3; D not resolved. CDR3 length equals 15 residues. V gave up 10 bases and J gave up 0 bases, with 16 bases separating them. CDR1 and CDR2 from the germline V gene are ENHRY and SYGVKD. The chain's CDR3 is CATEGATISGNTIYF. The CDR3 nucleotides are TGTGCCACTGAGGGCGCGACCATCTCTGGAAACACCATATATTTT.

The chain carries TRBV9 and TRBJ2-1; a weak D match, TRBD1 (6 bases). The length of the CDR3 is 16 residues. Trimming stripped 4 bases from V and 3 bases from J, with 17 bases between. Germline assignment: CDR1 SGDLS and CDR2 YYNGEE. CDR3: CASSSRWDKSYNEQFF. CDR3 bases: TGTGCCAGCAGCTCTCGGTGGGACAAGAGCTACAATGAGCAGTTCTTC. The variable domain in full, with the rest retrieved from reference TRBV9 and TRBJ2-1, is DSGVTQTPKHLITATGQRVTLRCSPRSGDLSVYWYQQSLDQGLQFLIQYYNGEERAKGNILERFSAQQFPDLHSELNLSSLELGDSALYFCASSSRWDKSYNEQFFGPGTRLTVL.

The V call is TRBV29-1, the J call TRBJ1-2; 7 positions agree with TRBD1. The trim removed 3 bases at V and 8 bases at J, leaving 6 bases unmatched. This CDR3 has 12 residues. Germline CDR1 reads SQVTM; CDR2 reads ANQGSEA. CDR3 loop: CSVDTGVGGYTF. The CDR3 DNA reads TGCAGCGTTGATACAGGGGTGGGCGGCTACACCTTC.

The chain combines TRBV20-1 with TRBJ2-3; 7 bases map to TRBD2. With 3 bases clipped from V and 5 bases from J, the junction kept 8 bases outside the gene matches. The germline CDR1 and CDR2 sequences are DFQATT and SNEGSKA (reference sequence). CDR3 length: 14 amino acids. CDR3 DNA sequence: TGCAGTGCTAGCGGTGGCGGGAGAAGAGATACGCAGTATTTT. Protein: CSASGGGRRDTQYF.

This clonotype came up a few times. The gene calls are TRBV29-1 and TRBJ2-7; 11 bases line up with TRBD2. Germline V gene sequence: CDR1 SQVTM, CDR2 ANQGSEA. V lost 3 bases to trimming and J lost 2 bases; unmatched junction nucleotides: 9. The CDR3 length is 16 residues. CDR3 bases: TGCAGCGTTGACGGGCTAGCGGGAGGACATCCCTACGAGCAGTACTTC. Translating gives CSVDGLAGGHPYEQYF.

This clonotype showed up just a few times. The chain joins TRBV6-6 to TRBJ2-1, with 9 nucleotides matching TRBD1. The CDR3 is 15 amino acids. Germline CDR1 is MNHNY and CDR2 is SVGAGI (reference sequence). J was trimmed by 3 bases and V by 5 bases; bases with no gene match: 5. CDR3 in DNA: TGTGCCAGCAGTGTAACGGGACAGGGCTACAATGAGCAGTTCTTC. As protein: CASSVTGQGYNEQFF.

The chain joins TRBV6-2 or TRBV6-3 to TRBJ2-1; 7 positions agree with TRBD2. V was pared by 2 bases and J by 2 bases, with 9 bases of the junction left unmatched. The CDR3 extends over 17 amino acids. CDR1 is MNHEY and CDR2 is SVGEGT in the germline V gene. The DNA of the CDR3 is TGTGCCAGCAGTTACCCGGGGACTACCCTAACCTACAATGAGCAGTTCTTC. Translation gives CASSYPGTTLTYNEQFF.

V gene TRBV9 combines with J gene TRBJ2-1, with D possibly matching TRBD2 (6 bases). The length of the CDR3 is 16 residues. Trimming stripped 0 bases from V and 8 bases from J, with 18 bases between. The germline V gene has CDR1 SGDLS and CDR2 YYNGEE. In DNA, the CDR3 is TGTGCCAGCAGCGTAGGGGACTGGGGGACCGTCGATGAGCAGTTCTTC. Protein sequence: CASSVGDWGTVDEQFF.

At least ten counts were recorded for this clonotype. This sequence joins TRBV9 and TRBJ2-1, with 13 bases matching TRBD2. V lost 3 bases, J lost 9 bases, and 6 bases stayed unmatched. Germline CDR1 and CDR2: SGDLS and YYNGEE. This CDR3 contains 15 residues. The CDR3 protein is CASSGGTSGIAEQFF. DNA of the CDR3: TGTGCCAGCAGCGGAGGGACTAGCGGGATAGCTGAGCAGTTCTTC.

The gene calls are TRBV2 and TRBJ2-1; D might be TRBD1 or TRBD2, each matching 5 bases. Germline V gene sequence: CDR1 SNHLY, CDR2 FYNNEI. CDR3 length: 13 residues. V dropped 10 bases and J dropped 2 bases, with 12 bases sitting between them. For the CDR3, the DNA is TGTGCCACTTGCCGGGACCCCTACAATGAGCAGTTCTTC. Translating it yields CATCRDPYNEQFF.

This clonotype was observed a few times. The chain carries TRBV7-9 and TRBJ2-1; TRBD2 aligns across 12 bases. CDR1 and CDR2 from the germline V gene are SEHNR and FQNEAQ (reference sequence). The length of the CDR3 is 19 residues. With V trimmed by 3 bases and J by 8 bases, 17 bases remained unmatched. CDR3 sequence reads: CASSFLGWTSGTPGDEQFF. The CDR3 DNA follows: TGTGCCAGCAGCTTTCTCGGATGGACTAGCGGGACCCCGGGCGATGAGCAGTTCTTC.

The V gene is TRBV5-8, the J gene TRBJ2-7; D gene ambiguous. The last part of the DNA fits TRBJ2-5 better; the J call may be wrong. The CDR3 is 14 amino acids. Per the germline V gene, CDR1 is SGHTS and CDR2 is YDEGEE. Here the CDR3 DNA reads TGTGCCAGCAGCTTTCAGCTAACGGGAGAGACCCAGTACTTC. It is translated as CASSFQLTGETQYF.

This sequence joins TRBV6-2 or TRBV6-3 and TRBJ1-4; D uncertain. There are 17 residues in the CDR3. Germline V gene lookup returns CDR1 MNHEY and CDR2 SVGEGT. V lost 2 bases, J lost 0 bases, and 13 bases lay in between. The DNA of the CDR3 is TGTGCCAGCAGTTACCCCGGGCAGTTTGCAACTAATGAAAAACTGTTTTTT. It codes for CASSYPGQFATNEKLFF.

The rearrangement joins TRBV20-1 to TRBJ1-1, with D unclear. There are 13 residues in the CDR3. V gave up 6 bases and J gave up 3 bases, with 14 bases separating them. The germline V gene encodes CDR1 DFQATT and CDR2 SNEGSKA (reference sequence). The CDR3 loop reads CSASLEVYTEAFF. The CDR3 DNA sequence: TGCAGTGCCAGCCTCGAGGTCTACACTGAAGCTTTCTTT.

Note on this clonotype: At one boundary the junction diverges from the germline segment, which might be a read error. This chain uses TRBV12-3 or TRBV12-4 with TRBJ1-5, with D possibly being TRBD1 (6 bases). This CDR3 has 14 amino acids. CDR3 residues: CVSSVDRINQPQHF. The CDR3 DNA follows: TGTGTCAGCAGTGTGGACAGAATAAATCAGCCCCAGCATTTT.

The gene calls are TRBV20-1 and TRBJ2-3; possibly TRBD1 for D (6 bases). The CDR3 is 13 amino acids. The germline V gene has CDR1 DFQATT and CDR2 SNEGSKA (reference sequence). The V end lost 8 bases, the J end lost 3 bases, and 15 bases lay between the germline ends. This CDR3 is CSTDRTGTDTQYF. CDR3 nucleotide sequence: TGCAGTACCGACAGGACGGGGACAGATACGCAGTATTTT.

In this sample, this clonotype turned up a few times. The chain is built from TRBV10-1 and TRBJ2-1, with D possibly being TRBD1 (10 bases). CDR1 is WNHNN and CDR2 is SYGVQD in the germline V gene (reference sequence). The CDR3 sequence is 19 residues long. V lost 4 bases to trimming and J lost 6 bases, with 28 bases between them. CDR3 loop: CASSGSRQGAGGRANEQFF. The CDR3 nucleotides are TGCGCCAGCAGTGGATCTCGACAGGGGGCTGGCGGGAGGGCCAATGAGCAGTTCTTC.

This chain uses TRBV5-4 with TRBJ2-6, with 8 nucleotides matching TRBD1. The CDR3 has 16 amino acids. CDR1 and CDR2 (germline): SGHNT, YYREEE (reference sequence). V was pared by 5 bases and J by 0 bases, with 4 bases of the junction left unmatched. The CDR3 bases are TGTGCCAGCAGTGGGGACAGGCCCTCTGGGGCCAACGTCCTGACTTTC. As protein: CASSGDRPSGANVLTF.

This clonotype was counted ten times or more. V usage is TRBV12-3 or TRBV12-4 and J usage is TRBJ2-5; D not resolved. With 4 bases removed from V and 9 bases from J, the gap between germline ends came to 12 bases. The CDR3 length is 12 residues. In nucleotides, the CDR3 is TGTGCCAGCAGTTCAAACGAGGTCGCCCAGTACTTC. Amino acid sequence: CASSSNEVAQYF.

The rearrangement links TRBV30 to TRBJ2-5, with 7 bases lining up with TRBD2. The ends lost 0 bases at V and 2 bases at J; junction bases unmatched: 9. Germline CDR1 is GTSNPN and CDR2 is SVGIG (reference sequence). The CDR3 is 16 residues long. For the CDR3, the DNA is TGTGCCTGGAGTGTACGGGTTGGGACTACTCAAGAGACCCAGTACTTC. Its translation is CAWSVRVGTTQETQYF.

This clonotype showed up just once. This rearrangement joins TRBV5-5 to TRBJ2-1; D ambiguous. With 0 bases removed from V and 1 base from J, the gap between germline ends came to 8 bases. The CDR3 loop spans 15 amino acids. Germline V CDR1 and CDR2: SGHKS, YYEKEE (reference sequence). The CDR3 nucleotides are TGTGCCAGCAGCTTGGTTAGTAAGTCCTACAATGAGCAGTTCTTC. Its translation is CASSLVSKSYNEQFF.

The CDR3 DNA reads TGTGCCACCGGACCGAACACTGAAGCTTTCTTT. This codes for CATGPNTEAFF. The chain recombines TRBV10-3 with TRBJ1-1; D is ambiguous. The CDR3 sequence is 11 residues long. Germline loops: CDR1 ENHRY, CDR2 SYGVKD. Trimming removed 10 bases from V and 1 base from J, with 7 bases in between.

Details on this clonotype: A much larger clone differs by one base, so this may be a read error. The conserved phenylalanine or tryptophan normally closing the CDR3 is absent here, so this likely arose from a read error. CDR3 sequence reads: CSVERGSDEQYL. Here the CDR3 DNA reads TGCAGCGTTGAACGTGGGAGCGACGAGCAGTACTTA. The chain employs TRBV29-1 and TRBJ2-4, with a possible D match to TRBD2 (5 bases). Judging by the DNA end, TRBJ2-7 fits better; the J call may be wrong. The CDR3 totals 12 residues. Germline loops: CDR1 SQVTM, CDR2 ANQGSEA.

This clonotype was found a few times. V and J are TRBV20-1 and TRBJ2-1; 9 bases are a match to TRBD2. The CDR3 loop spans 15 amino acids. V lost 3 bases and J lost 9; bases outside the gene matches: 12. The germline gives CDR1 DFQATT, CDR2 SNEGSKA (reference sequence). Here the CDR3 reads CSASGISGRFGEQFF. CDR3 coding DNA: TGCAGTGCTAGCGGAATTAGCGGGAGATTCGGTGAGCAGTTCTTC.